One and the same sample provided the 8 T cell receptor beta chains below, sequenced in a study of blood T cell repertoires in COVID-19 (dated by TCRdb to 2020 to 2021). The library was produced with the immunoSEQ multiplex PCR assay. Here the immuneACCESS table is served through TCRdb, limited to in-frame sequences with V and J called. Missing clones are a known gap in these copies; in checked studies unresolved V genes cover under half, and the rest lacks a known reason. This sample has over 200,000 clones in its table, and around 80% of those were observed once. Together, the top ten hold 9.5% to 15% of the sample. Sequencing input: peripheral blood. The receptors derive from a woman aged 40 to 50 with acute or convalescent COVID-19.

The chain couples TRBV5-1 to TRBJ2-1; 12 nucleotides agree with TRBD2. This CDR3 comprises 15 residues. V was pared by 1 base and J by 6 bases, with 2 bases of the junction left unmatched. Germline CDR1 reads SGHRS; CDR2 reads YFSETQ. This CDR3 reads CASSLLAGGGNEQFF. For the CDR3, the DNA is TGCGCCAGCAGCTTGCTAGCGGGAGGGGGCAATGAGCAGTTCTTC.

The chain carries TRBV24-1 and TRBJ1-2; D may be TRBD1 (6 bases). The CDR3 runs to 14 residues. The germline gives CDR1 KGHDR, CDR2 SFDVKD. The ends were cut back, 4 bases at V and 2 bases at J, with 10 bases in the middle. The CDR3 nucleotides are TGTGCCACCAGTGACAAACAGGGCAACTATGGCTACACCTTC. Amino acids: CATSDKQGNYGYTF.

The chain joins TRBV15 to TRBJ2-1; 9 bases match TRBD2. The CDR3 has 15 residues. V was clipped by 6 bases and J by 3 bases; unmatched bases: 6. The germline V gene has CDR1 LNHNV and CDR2 YYDKDF (reference sequence). The CDR3 sequence: CATRSGLAVYNEQFF. The CDR3 nucleotides read TGTGCCACCAGGTCGGGACTAGCTGTCTACAATGAGCAGTTCTTC.

The chain links TRBV18 to TRBJ1-6; possibly TRBD1 for D (6 bases). Trimming took off 2 bases at V and 7 bases at J, with 12 bases between the two ends. The CDR3 consists of 15 residues. Germline V gene lookup returns CDR1 KGHSH and CDR2 LQKENI. The CDR3 loop is CASSPMGAVNSPLHF. The CDR3 region has the DNA TGTGCCAGCTCACCAATGGGGGCGGTGAATTCACCCCTCCACTTT.

This chain uses TRBV6-4 with TRBJ1-1; a possible D gene is TRBD1 (6 bases). The germline CDR1 and CDR2 sequences are MRHNA and SNTAGT. CDR3 size: 13 residues. Trimming stripped 6 bases from V and 1 base from J, with 9 bases between. The CDR3 coding sequence is TGTGCCAGCAGCCGGGACAAGAACACTGAAGCTTTCTTT. This translates into CASSRDKNTEAFF.

The chain joins TRBV25-1 to TRBJ1-2, with TRBD1 identical over 9 bases. CDR3 length: 13 amino acids. Germline V CDR1 and CDR2: MGHDK, SYGVNS. Trimming removed 7 bases from V and 6 bases from J; junction bases left unmatched: 6. CDR3 in amino acids: CASTGDRGDGYTF. The CDR3 DNA reads as TGTGCCAGCACGGGCGACAGGGGGGATGGCTACACCTTC.

V is TRBV9 and J is TRBJ2-2; a possible D gene is TRBD2 (7 bases). CDR1 is SGDLS and CDR2 is YYNGEE in the germline V gene. This CDR3 region has 16 residues. V was trimmed by 6 bases and J by 4 bases, leaving 19 bases between them. CDR3 residues: CASTNPPGGPTGELFF. The CDR3, as DNA: TGTGCCAGCACCAATCCACCCGGGGGGCCCACCGGGGAGCTGTTTTTT. Supplemented by reference TRBV9 and TRBJ2-2, the full variable domain reads DSGVTQTPKHLITATGQRVTLRCSPRSGDLSVYWYQQSLDQGLQFLIQYYNGEERAKGNILERFSAQQFPDLHSELNLSSLELGDSALYFCASTNPPGGPTGELFFGEGSRLTVL.

This chain joins TRBV2 and TRBJ2-6, with D maybe TRBD2 (5 bases). The germline V and J ends were trimmed by 6 bases and 2 bases, with 17 bases remaining between them. This CDR3 comprises 17 residues. The V gene's germline CDR1 is SNHLY and CDR2 FYNNEI. CDR3 bases: TGTGCCAGCAGCCGGCGAGGGTCTGTGACTGGGGCCAACGTCCTGACTTTC. This codes for CASSRRGSVTGANVLTF.